These 17 T cell receptor beta chains share one sample of origin, sequenced in a study of technical replicates of blood from several donors (dated by TCRdb to 2016 to 2017). To prepare the library, the immunoSEQ multiplex PCR assay was applied. This immuneACCESS table, as held by TCRdb, lists in-frame sequences with V and J called but not all clones. Of the missing ones, under half trace to an unresolved V gene in checked studies; the others have no known cause. The sample yields tens of thousands of clones; 88% were counted once. 4.6% of the sample goes to the ten largest clones. Material: PBMCs. Receptors originate from a human donor in good health. Some clones in this sample may be carry-over from other donors' samples.

V gene TRBV19 combines with J gene TRBJ1-1; D may be TRBD1 (5 bases). Germline CDR1 and CDR2: LNHDA and SQIVND (reference sequence). The CDR3 sequence is 14 residues long. The V end lost 6 bases, the J end lost 2 bases, and 13 bases lay between the germline ends. The CDR3 spells CASSPWGENTEAFF. CDR3 coding DNA: TGTGCCAGTAGCCCCTGGGGGGAAAACACTGAAGCTTTCTTT.

V and J are TRBV5-1 and TRBJ2-2; D is perhaps TRBD2 (5 bases). V lost 0 bases to trimming and J lost 6 bases, with 15 bases between them. Germline loops: CDR1 SGHRS, CDR2 YFSETQ. CDR3 length equals 16 residues. The DNA for the CDR3 is TGCGCCAGCAGCTTGGTGGTCTCACGGGGAGCCGGGGAGCTGTTTTTT. It yields the protein CASSLVVSRGAGELFF.

The genes are TRBV18 and TRBJ1-6; 7 bases fit TRBD1. CDR1 KGHSH and CDR2 LQKENI come from the germline V gene. The CDR3 has 15 residues. V trimming: 6 bases; J trimming: 7 bases; junction bases outside the gene matches: 9. CDR3 loop: CASSGSGQNNSPLHF. The CDR3 DNA follows: TGTGCCAGCTCGGGATCGGGACAGAACAATTCACCCCTCCACTTT.

The V and J genes are TRBV2 and TRBJ2-7, with TRBD1 matching over 8 bases. The CDR3 has 14 amino acids. Unmatched junction bases numbered 8, after V lost 6 bases and J lost 4 bases. Per germline, CDR1 SNHLY and CDR2 FYNNEI. CDR3 DNA: TGTGCCAGCAGCCATAACAGGGGGGTTTACGAGCAGTACTTC. Protein sequence: CASSHNRGVYEQYF. Full variable domain (outside the CDR3, taken from reference TRBV2 and TRBJ2-7): EPEVTQTPSHQVTQMGQEVILRCVPISNHLYFYWYRQILGQKVEFLVSFYNNEISEKSEIFDDQFSVERPDGSNFTLKIRSTKLEDSAMYFCASSHNRGVYEQYFGPGTRLTVT.

The gene calls are TRBV7-9 and TRBJ1-6, with D unresolved. With 5 bases removed from V and 8 bases from J, the gap between germline ends came to 10 bases. The germline V gene encodes CDR1 SEHNR and CDR2 FQNEAQ (reference sequence). There are 13 residues in the CDR3. The CDR3 is CASSAQEDSPLHF. The CDR3 DNA is TGTGCCAGCAGCGCTCAAGAGGATTCACCCCTCCACTTT.

This sequence joins TRBV18 and TRBJ2-7; 11 bases align to TRBD2. The J segment lost 0 bases and the V segment lost 6 bases, leaving 16 bases of the junction unmatched. The germline gives CDR1 KGHSH, CDR2 LQKENI. This CDR3 has 19 amino acids. The CDR3 DNA follows: TGTGCCAGCTCCGTCGGGACTAGCGGAAGACGTAAGAGCTCCTACGAGCAGTACTTC. This sequence encodes CASSVGTSGRRKSSYEQYF.

The CDR3 region is CASSKGQSQVAETQYF. The CDR3 DNA reads as TGTGCCAGTAGTAAAGGACAGTCTCAGGTGGCAGAGACCCAGTACTTC. V is TRBV19 and J is TRBJ2-5, with a tentative D call TRBD1 (6 bases). CDR1 is LNHDA, CDR2 SQIVND, per germline (reference sequence). V gave up 4 bases and J gave up 4 bases, with 19 bases separating them. The CDR3 contains 16 residues.

The chain recombines TRBV7-9 with TRBJ2-2; 14 positions match TRBD2. Per the germline V gene, CDR1 is SEHNR and CDR2 is FQNEAQ (reference sequence). The CDR3 contains 17 residues. J lost 6 bases, V lost 6 bases, and 9 bases had no gene match. The CDR3 DNA is TGTGCCAGCAGTGCACCGGGACTAGCGGGAGTTCCCGGGGAGCTGTTTTTT. This codes for CASSAPGLAGVPGELFF.

This clone was detected once. V is TRBV5-6 and J is TRBJ2-1, with 14 bases identical to TRBD2. The CDR3 runs 15 residues. The J segment lost 7 bases and the V segment lost 4 bases, leaving 4 bases of the junction unmatched. Germline V gene lookup returns CDR1 SGHDT and CDR2 YYEEEE. CDR3 protein: CASSDGLAGGNEQFF. CDR3 bases: TGTGCCAGCAGCGACGGACTAGCGGGAGGAAATGAGCAGTTCTTC.

The genes are TRBV29-1 and TRBJ1-2; D may be TRBD1 (5 bases). Trimming removed 1 base at V and 4 bases at J, with 7 bases between. Germline CDR1 and CDR2: SQVTM and ANQGSEA. The CDR3 covers 12 residues. CDR3 DNA: TGCAGCGTTGAAGTTGGGGCCTATGGCTACACCTTC. Its protein product is CSVEVGAYGYTF.

This sequence joins TRBV6-1 and TRBJ2-1, with 7 bases that match TRBD1. The V segment lost 6 bases and the J segment 0 bases; nucleotides outside the gene matches: 5. CDR1 is MNHNS and CDR2 is SASEGT in the germline V gene. The CDR3 covers 15 residues. The CDR3 here is CASRNRGSSYNEQFF. In DNA form, the CDR3 reads TGTGCCAGCAGGAACAGGGGAAGCTCCTACAATGAGCAGTTCTTC.

CDR3 nucleotides: TGTGCCAGCAGCTTATTTGCCGGGGACTACAATGAGCAGTTCTTC. Translating gives CASSLFAGDYNEQFF. The rearrangement joins TRBV7-8 to TRBJ2-1; D perhaps matches TRBD2 (5 bases). V was pared by 2 bases and J by 3 bases, with 11 bases between. The germline V gene encodes CDR1 SGHVS and CDR2 FQNEAQ. The CDR3 totals 15 residues.

The rearrangement uses TRBV2 and TRBJ2-5; 7 positions agree with TRBD2. V was pared by 1 base and J by 4 bases, with 6 bases of the junction left unmatched. Looked up from germline, CDR1 is SNHLY and CDR2 is FYNNEI. The CDR3 is 15 amino acids. CDR3 loop: CASSEEAGRGETQYF. DNA for the CDR3: TGTGCCAGCAGTGAAGAGGCGGGGAGGGGAGAGACCCAGTACTTC.

This CDR3 is CASSLSTDTQYF. The CDR3 nucleotides read TGTGCCAGCTCCCTAAGCACAGATACGCAGTATTTT. The V and J genes are TRBV18 and TRBJ2-3; the D is unclear. Germline V gives CDR1 KGHSH, CDR2 LQKENI. The CDR3 runs to 12 residues. V shed 6 bases and J shed 0 bases, with 4 bases lying between them.

This clone appeared a few times. The chain uses TRBV7-3 and TRBJ2-7; possible D gene TRBD2, 7 bases. V lost 5 bases to trimming and J lost 10 bases, with 18 bases between them. Germline V gene data show CDR1 as SGHTA and CDR2 as FQGTGA. The CDR3 has 13 residues. The CDR3 is CASSPGGGGEQYF. DNA for the CDR3: TGTGCCAGCAGCCCTGGGGGAGGGGGTGAACAGTACTTC. The full variable domain, completed using reference TRBV7-3 and TRBJ2-7, is GAGVSQTPSNKVTEKGKYVELRCDPISGHTALYWYRQSLGQGPEFLIYFQGTGAADDSGLPNDRFFAVRPEGSVSTLKIQRTERGDSAVYLCASSPGGGGEQYFGPGTRLTVT.

The V call is TRBV5-5, the J call TRBJ2-1; 10 nucleotides match TRBD2. The junction had 6 bases not matched to a gene; V was cut back by 4 bases and J by 5 bases. This CDR3 spans 15 amino acids. From germline, CDR1 is SGHKS and CDR2 YYEKEE (reference sequence). The CDR3 spells CASSQIAGGHNEQFF. The CDR3 DNA reads as TGTGCCAGCAGCCAAATAGCGGGGGGTCACAATGAGCAGTTCTTC.

This chain joins TRBV7-2 and TRBJ2-7, with TRBD2 as a possible D gene (6 bases). CDR3 length equals 13 residues. V was clipped by 7 bases and J by 3 bases, with 13 bases between them. Germline loops: CDR1 SGHTA, CDR2 FQGNSA. This CDR3 is CASKGGENYEQYF. CDR3 in DNA: TGTGCCAGCAAAGGCGGGGAGAACTACGAGCAGTACTTC. Combining the CDR3 with reference TRBV7-2 and TRBJ2-7 gives the whole variable domain GAGVSQSPSNKVTEKGKDVELRCDPISGHTALYWYRQSLGQGLEFLIYFQGNSAPDKSGLPSDRFSAERTGGSVSTLTIQRTQQEDSAVYLCASKGGENYEQYFGPGTRLTVT.